The rows below give T cell receptor beta chains drawn from one sample of a study of low-dose radiotherapy and immunotherapy resistance in tumors. TCRdb reprocessed the reads with MiXCR, giving one entry per CDR3 protein. Of nearly 60,000 distinct CDR3 sequences listed, about 23% are singletons. Sequences were derived from PBMCs, sampled after low-dose radiotherapy plus immunotherapy. The receptors shown here come from a male donor with prostate cancer. Both conserved end residues are part of each CDR3. Each record gives: V gene, clone size, CDR3 length, D gene, J gene, CDR3 DNA, CDR3 protein. The D gene is left open where the match is weak. Not every row has a clone size; where given, it reads once, few, many or a size class.

TRBV28,many,13,TRBD1,TRBJ1-6,TGTGCCAGCAGCTCGACAGGGGTATCACCCCTCCACTTT,CASSSTGVSPLHF
TRBV11-3,once,20,TRBD2,TRBJ2-7,TGTGCCAGCAATTGCTTTTGCCACCAAGAGACTAGCGGGGGGGCCTACGAGCAGTACTTC,CASNCFCHQETSGGAYEQYF
TRBV20-1,many,16,.,TRBJ1-5,TGCAGTGCTATATACGCGAAGGACTCGAGCAATCAGCCCCAGCATTTT,CSAIYAKDSSNQPQHF
TRBV12-3/TRBV12-4,many,14,.,TRBJ2-3,TGTGCCAGCAGTTTAGCGATCAAAGGAGATACGCAGTATTTT,CASSLAIKGDTQYF
TRBV20-1,many,14,.,TRBJ2-2,TGCAGTGCTAGGGGACCTATTAGCACCGGGGAGCTGTTTTTT,CSARGPISTGELFF
TRBV3-1,many,15,.,TRBJ1-5,TGTGCCAGCAGCCAAGGACCACAGAGCAATCAGCCCCAGCATTTT,CASSQGPQSNQPQHF
TRBV7-2,many,17,.,TRBJ2-3,TGTGCCAGCAGCTTAGTAGGGGGTCGGGGGTTGGGTGGTACGCAGTATTTT,CASSLVGGRGLGGTQYF
TRBV19,.,14,.,TRBJ1-5,TGTGCCAGTAGTATGAGGGGCCCCCTGCAGCCCCAGCATTTT,CASSMRGPLQPQHF
TRBV7-2,many,15,.,TRBJ1-2,TGTGCCAGCAGCTTAGCGCGCGGAGGGACCTATGGCTACACCTTC,CASSLARGGTYGYTF
TRBV6-2/TRBV6-3,.,14,.,TRBJ2-7,TGTGCCAGCAGTTACAGAGGACAGTCCTACGAGCAGTACTTC,CASSYRGQSYEQYF
TRBV28,.,14,.,TRBJ1-2,TGTGCCAGCAGAATCGCTGCTGGGTCCGGGGTCTACACCTTC,CASRIAAGSGVYTF
TRBV5-4,many,13,.,TRBJ1-1,TGTGCCAGCAGCCAGGGCAGGAACACTGAAGCTTTCTTT,CASSQGRNTEAFF
TRBV6-1,many,15,.,TRBJ1-6,TGTGCCACCTCCGGACTTGCCTTAGGGAATTCACCCCTCCACTTT,CATSGLALGNSPLHF
TRBV15,.,15,.,TRBJ2-2,TGTGACACCAGCAGAGAGAGGACTAACACCGGGGAGCTGTTTTTT,CDTSRERTNTGELFF
TRBV4-1,many,13,.,TRBJ1-5,TGCGCCAGCAGCCAAGCCCCGGGGCAGCCCCAGCATTTT,CASSQAPGQPQHF
TRBV5-1,many,14,.,TRBJ1-2,TGCGCCAGCAGCTTGGAGTGGGGGAGCTATGGCTACACCTTC,CASSLEWGSYGYTF
TRBV20-1,many,16,TRBD2,TRBJ2-1,TGCAGGACCGGGACTAGCGGGGGGGCGTCCTACAATGAGCAGTTCTTC,CRTGTSGGASYNEQFF
TRBV5-4,many,16,.,TRBJ2-1,TGTGCCAGCAGCTTGGTCGGTGGGACCACCGCTCGGGAGCAGTTCTTC,CASSLVGGTTAREQFF
TRBV7-2,many,15,TRBD2,TRBJ2-1,TGTGCCAGCAGCTTAGAGTGGACGGGGGGAGTTGAGCAGTTCTTC,CASSLEWTGGVEQFF
TRBV7-9,.,15,TRBD1,TRBJ1-2,TGTTCCAGCAGCTACGGACAGGGGGTAAACTATGGCTACACCTTC,CSSSYGQGVNYGYTF
TRBV12-5,many,14,.,TRBJ1-1,TGTGCTAGTGTCCAACCTCGCCAGCTAACTGAAGCTTTCTTT,CASVQPRQLTEAFF
TRBV18,many,13,TRBD1,TRBJ2-5,TGTGCCAGCTTACCTCCAGGGGGAGAGACCCAGTACTTC,CASLPPGGETQYF
TRBV5-4,many,15,TRBD2,TRBJ2-3,TGTGCCAGCAACACAGCGGGAGGGCTAACAGATACGCAGTATTTT,CASNTAGGLTDTQYF
TRBV11-2,.,14,TRBD2,TRBJ2-3,TGTGCCAGCACCCTAGCGGGAGTGGCCAATACGCAGTATTTT,CASTLAGVANTQYF
TRBV28,many,15,.,TRBJ2-7,TGTGCCAGCAGTGACAACCGGGACAATCGGTACGAGCAGTACTTC,CASSDNRDNRYEQYF
TRBV29-1,medium-sized,13,.,TRBJ1-1,TGCAGCGTTACTCCTATGGGACCCACTGAAGCTTTCTTT,CSVTPMGPTEAFF
TRBV24-1,medium-sized,15,.,TRBJ2-3,TGTGCCACCAGTGACCCCCCCCGGGGCACAGATACGCAGTATTTT,CATSDPPRGTDTQYF
TRBV10-3,many,13,.,TRBJ2-7,TGTGCCATCAGTGAGAACACGGCACGCGAGCAGTACTTC,CAISENTAREQYF
TRBV7-2,many,14,.,TRBJ1-2,TGTGCCAGCAGCTTAGCGCGACAGCTCTATGGCTACACCTTC,CASSLARQLYGYTF
TRBV5-1,many,17,TRBD2,TRBJ2-5,TGCGCCAGCAGCTTGAAACTAGCGGGAGGGCCGGGGGAGACCCAGTACTTC,CASSLKLAGGPGETQYF
TRBV7-2,many,16,TRBD2,TRBJ2-2,TGTGCCAGCAGCTTAGTGCCGGGGGGGCGAGACGGGGAGCTGTTTTTT,CASSLVPGGRDGELFF
TRBV5-1,many,15,TRBD2,TRBJ2-5,TGCGCCAGCAGCTTGGGCGTAGCGGGAGCAGAGACCCAGTACTTC,CASSLGVAGAETQYF
TRBV5-1,many,16,.,TRBJ2-3,TGCGCCAGCAGCTTGGAAGGGGGACCTAGCACAGATACGCAGTATTTT,CASSLEGGPSTDTQYF
TRBV29-1,medium-sized,15,.,TRBJ1-1,TGCAGCGTTAAGGGGGAGACGGGCAATTGGGGTGAAGCTTTCTTT,CSVKGETGNWGEAFF
TRBV10-3,.,14,TRBD1,TRBJ1-2,TGTGCCATCACCGAGACAGGGGCTAACTATGGCTACACCTTC,CAITETGANYGYTF
TRBV20-1,many,14,TRBD2,TRBJ2-7,TGCAGTGCTAGTCTGAGCGGGAGGGCGTACGAGCAGTACTTC,CSASLSGRAYEQYF
TRBV3-1,many,15,TRBD2,TRBJ2-7,TGTGCCAGCAGCCAAGAAACTAGCGGGAGGTACGAGCAGTACTTC,CASSQETSGRYEQYF
TRBV20-1,many,16,TRBD2,TRBJ2-1,TGCAGTGCTAGAGACCCCAGGACTAGCGGGAGACATGAGCAGTTCTTC,CSARDPRTSGRHEQFF
TRBV6-2/TRBV6-3,many,13,.,TRBJ2-7,TGTGCCAGCAGTGAGAGTTGGAGATACGAGCAGTACTTC,CASSESWRYEQYF
TRBV5-1,many,13,.,TRBJ2-7,TGCGCCAGCAGCTTTTCTCCGTCTTACGAGCAGTACTTC,CASSFSPSYEQYF
TRBV5-1,many,13,.,TRBJ2-7,TGCGCCAGCGGGGAAAGGGGGGCCTACGAGCAGTACTTC,CASGERGAYEQYF
TRBV2,many,15,.,TRBJ2-1,TGTGCCAGCAGTGTTGGACATAGGATATACAATGAGCAGTTCTTC,CASSVGHRIYNEQFF
TRBV20-1,many,15,TRBD2,TRBJ2-5,TGCAGTGCTAAACCACTAGCGGGAAAGGCGGAGACCCAGTACTTC,CSAKPLAGKAETQYF
TRBV28,.,14,.,TRBJ1-1,TGTGCCAGCGGCCCGTGGGGCCGGGGCACTGAAGCTTTCTTT,CASGPWGRGTEAFF
TRBV3-1,.,17,.,TRBJ2-1,TGTGCCTGCAGCCAAGAGCAGGGGTTTGGGACCTACAATGAGCAGTTCTTC,CACSQEQGFGTYNEQFF
TRBV29-1,many,12,.,TRBJ2-3,TGCAGCGAAGAGGGCGGTGGAGATACGCAGTATTTT,CSEEGGGDTQYF
TRBV28,many,14,TRBD1,TRBJ1-1,TGTGCCAGCAAACCGGGACAGGGGGGTACTGAAGCTTTCTTT,CASKPGQGGTEAFF